The sequence of this T cell receptor (beta chain) was determined in a study of blood T cell repertoires in COVID-19. Study context: The samples span acute and convalescent COVID-19 from the United States, Italy and Spain. Sample material is recorded as cDNA or gDNA derived from T cells, B-cell-depleted T cells, or PBMCs.

The repertoire was sequenced with immunoSEQ multiplex PCR; TCRdb's copy has only in-frame clones and lacks some. The data show about 240,000 clones, with approximately 78% seen just once and 9.5% to 15% held by the top ten. Germline V gene lookup returns CDR1 SQVTM and CDR2 ANQGSEA. Between the trimmed V and J ends, which lost 7 bases and 6 bases, there was a span of 15 bases. CDR3 length: 12 amino acids. This sequence originates from a woman aged 55-69 years with active or convalescent COVID-19. The specimen was peripheral blood. The rearrangement joins TRBV29-1 to TRBJ1-2; weak D call: TRBD1 (6 bases). The CDR3 DNA reads as TGCAGCGGAGGGCGGGGGGCAGATGGCTACACCTTC. It codes for CSGGRGADGYTF. Combining the CDR3 with reference TRBV29-1 and TRBJ1-2 gives the whole variable domain SAVISQKPSRDICQRGTSLTIQCQVDSQVTMMFWYRQQPGQSLTLIATANQGSEATYESGFVIDKFPISRPNLTFSTLTVSNMSPEDSSIYLCSGGRGADGYTFGSGTRLTVV.